This TCR beta chain is drawn from a study of T-cell reconstitution after alpha-beta-depleted transplantation in children. Study-wide results and caveats: Two months or so post-transplant, alpha-beta T cells reportedly derived from several hundred expanded graft clones. The origin of high day-60 TCRbeta diversity in some patients lay in surviving recipient T cells and thymic progenitors.

The CDR3 extends over 14 amino acids. CDR1 is SQVTM, CDR2 ANQGSEA, per germline. V lost 2 bases to trimming and J lost 3 bases, with 10 bases between them. Construction of the TCRbeta library involved unique molecular identifiers. TCRdb re-called the PCR reads with MiXCR, one entry per CDR3 protein. The sample holds about 580,000 distinct CDR3 sequences, more than 20% seen once. The table lists this clonotype with a few counts. Its antigen is unknown. The chain employs TRBV29-1 and TRBJ2-2, with TRBD2 as a possible D gene (7 bases). Sample: PBMCs, mostly from graft donor cells, taken 360 days after TCRalphabeta/CD19-depleted stem cell transplant. The TCR sequence derives from a boy under three years old who had a stem cell transplant for acute myeloid leukemia, so the T cells may come from the graft donor. DNA for the CDR3: TGCAGCGTTGAACGCGGGGGCTACACCGGGGAGCTGTTTTTT. It codes for CSVERGGYTGELFF.